This T cell receptor beta chain stems from a study of cytomegalovirus exposure and HLA in healthy donors. Study context: The Caucasian-associated ancestry cluster contained 81% of the roughly 400 genotyped donors.

General study findings and limits: As a later analysis revealed, the rate of TCR association differed by HLA locus, with DRB1 most and HLA-C fewest. Earlier analysis yielded a pattern in which most TCR beta V segments were productive about 90% or about 30% of the time.

V was pared by 1 base and J by 4 bases, with 11 bases of the junction left unmatched. In germline, CDR1 is SGHTA, CDR2 FQGNSA. The CDR3 runs to 17 residues. Amplification used 60 Vbeta primers and 13 Jbeta primers. Libraries were prepared by immunoSEQ multiplex PCR; TCRdb keeps only in-frame clonotypes and omits some of them. In the table there are about 120,000 clones, 77% of which are singletons. As to this clone: The target antigen is unknown.

The V gene is TRBV7-2, the J gene TRBJ2-3, with 7 bases that match TRBD1. The TCR sequence derives from a man in his fifties in good health and CMV-seropositive. Sample: PBMCs. DNA for the CDR3: TGTGCCAGCAGCTTAGGGGCGACAGGGATAAGTGCAGATACGCAGTATTTT. It encodes CASSLGATGISADTQYF.